These T cell receptor beta chains were read from a single sample in a study of T cell changes during pregnancy in multiple sclerosis. The table came from immunoSEQ multiplex PCR; TCRdb's copy has only in-frame clones and leaves some out. The sample yields approximately 60,000 clones, roughly 92% seen once. Sequences were derived from CD8+ T cells from peripheral blood mononuclear cells, sampled in the third trimester of pregnancy. These receptors were taken from a female donor with multiple sclerosis, enrolled in a pregnancy study. Both conserved end residues are part of each CDR3. The D gene is left open where the match is weak. The listing skips clone size in some rows; elsewhere it reads once, few, many or a size class.

d_call	v_call	j_call	clone_size	cdr3_aa	cdr3_nt
NA	TRBV7-9	TRBJ2-7	NA	CASSPGLTYEQYF	TGTGCCAGCAGCCCCGGTTTGACCTACGAGCAGTACTTC
NA	TRBV30	TRBJ2-7	NA	CAGIANVHEQYF	TGTGCCGGGATAGCTAACGTCCACGAGCAGTACTTC
TRBD2	TRBV13	TRBJ2-3	NA	CASHPLAGNSREDTQYF	TGTGCCAGTCACCCCCTAGCGGGAAATTCCCGTGAGGATACGCAGTATTTT
TRBD1	TRBV6-1	TRBJ2-7	NA	CASTRTGVLSYEQYF	TGTGCCAGCACCAGAACAGGGGTTTTATCCTACGAGCAGTACTTC
NA	TRBV2	TRBJ1-2	NA	CASSETARPNYGYTF	TGTGCCAGCAGTGAAACAGCCCGCCCTAACTATGGCTACACCTTC
NA	TRBV6-5	TRBJ2-4	NA	CATTDSRNIQYF	TGTGCCACAACCGACAGCAGAAACATTCAGTACTTC
NA	TRBV7-9	TRBJ1-1	NA	CASSLSGDSYLNEAFF	TGTGCCAGCAGCTTGTCTGGCGACAGCTACTTAAATGAAGCTTTCTTT
NA	TRBV7-9	TRBJ2-1	NA	CASSLAGREEQFF	TGTGCCAGCAGCTTAGCGGGGCGGGAAGAGCAGTTCTTC
TRBD2	TRBV4-3	TRBJ2-7	NA	CASSQDWTSGREQYF	TGCGCCAGCAGCCAAGATTGGACTAGCGGGAGGGAGCAGTACTTC
TRBD2	TRBV15	TRBJ2-7	once	CATSRVVGRAYEQYF	TGTGCCACCAGCAGAGTGGTAGGGAGGGCCTACGAGCAGTACTTC
TRBD2	TRBV19	TRBJ2-1	NA	CASSMTAGGINEQFF	TGTGCCAGTAGTATGACAGCGGGAGGGATCAATGAGCAGTTCTTC
NA	TRBV5-1	TRBJ2-7	NA	CASSFGERGIDEQYF	TGCGCCAGCAGCTTTGGGGAAAGGGGGATAGACGAGCAGTACTTC
TRBD1	TRBV28	TRBJ2-7	NA	CASSPPTSGGEQYF	TGTGCCAGCAGTCCTCCAACCTCAGGGGGCGAGCAGTACTTC
NA	TRBV27	TRBJ2-7	NA	CASIEADEQYF	TGTGCCAGCATAGAAGCGGACGAGCAGTACTTC
NA	TRBV7-7	TRBJ2-5	NA	CASSFGGEETQYF	TGTGCCAGCAGCTTCGGCGGGGAAGAGACCCAGTACTTC
NA	TRBV7-9	TRBJ1-2	NA	CASSLWTDYGYTF	TGTGCCAGCAGCTTGTGGACAGACTATGGCTACACCTTC
NA	TRBV27	TRBJ2-7	once	CASSLGSRLSQYF	TGTGCCAGCAGTTTGGGGAGCCGACTATCCCAGTACTTC
TRBD2	TRBV4-1	TRBJ2-7	NA	CASSQRLAASYEQYF	TGCGCCAGCAGCCAAAGACTAGCCGCCTCCTACGAGCAGTACTTC
TRBD1	TRBV10-1	TRBJ1-1	NA	CASSLPGQPEAFF	TGCGCCAGCAGCTTGCCGGGACAGCCTGAAGCTTTCTTT
TRBD2	TRBV13	TRBJ2-3	NA	CASSLAGESGSPSDTQYF	TGTGCCAGCAGCTTGGCGGGCGAGAGCGGGAGTCCTTCAGATACGCAGTATTTT
TRBD2	TRBV4-1	TRBJ2-7	NA	CASSQRTSGGWYF	TGCGCCAGCAGCCAAAGGACTAGCGGGGGGTGGTACTTC
TRBD1	TRBV27	TRBJ2-2	NA	CASSTTGANTGELFF	TGTGCCAGCAGTACGACAGGGGCGAACACCGGGGAGCTGTTTTTT
NA	TRBV6-4	TRBJ1-2	NA	CASSDSAGNVYGYTF	TGTGCCAGCAGTGACTCGGCAGGGAACGTCTATGGCTACACCTTC
TRBD2	TRBV2	TRBJ2-4	NA	CASRSSGRAAKNIQYF	TGTGCCAGCAGATCTAGCGGGAGGGCGGCCAAAAACATTCAGTACTTC
NA	TRBV2	TRBJ1-4	NA	CASSQARGDEKLFF	TGTGCCAGCAGCCAAGCGAGAGGAGATGAAAAACTGTTTTTT
TRBD1	TRBV30	TRBJ1-4	NA	CAWGTGINEKLFF	TGTGCCTGGGGGACAGGGATTAATGAAAAACTGTTTTTT
NA	TRBV6-4	TRBJ2-2	NA	CASKPGVAGELFF	TGTGCCAGCAAGCCGGGAGTGGCCGGGGAGCTGTTTTTT
NA	TRBV2	TRBJ1-2	NA	CASSPGLGRRGGYTF	TGTGCCAGCAGTCCCGGATTGGGGAGGAGAGGTGGCTACACCTTC
NA	TRBV14	TRBJ2-3	NA	CASSQELGEAQYF	TGTGCCAGCAGCCAAGAACTCGGAGAGGCGCAGTATTTT
TRBD1	TRBV29-1	TRBJ1-3	NA	CSVASGGGNTIYF	TGCAGCGTTGCGTCAGGGGGTGGAAACACCATATATTTT
TRBD2	TRBV10-1	TRBJ2-5	NA	CASSGTSGSLAGQYF	TGCGCCAGCAGTGGCACTAGCGGGAGCCTGGCGGGTCAGTACTTC
TRBD1	TRBV19	TRBJ1-1	NA	CASSIGTGVAEAFF	TGTGCCAGTAGTATAGGGACAGGGGTTGCTGAAGCTTTCTTT
TRBD1	TRBV11-2	TRBJ1-1	NA	CASSFGRGQGMNTEAFF	TGTGCCAGCAGCTTTGGAAGGGGACAGGGGATGAACACTGAAGCTTTCTTT
NA	TRBV11-2	TRBJ2-7	few	CASSIQDLGYEQYF	TGTGCCAGCAGCATACAGGACCTTGGGTACGAGCAGTACTTC
NA	TRBV15	TRBJ1-1	NA	CATSPSLGHSNTEAFF	TGTGCCACCAGCCCATCACTGGGGCATTCGAACACTGAAGCTTTCTTT
NA	TRBV29-1	TRBJ1-1	once	CSVTYGIEAFF	TGCAGCGTCACATACGGGATTGAGGCTTTCTTT
NA	TRBV19	TRBJ2-7	NA	CASSIFGSYEQYF	TGTGCCAGTAGTATCTTCGGGTCCTACGAGCAGTACTTC
NA	TRBV4-3	TRBJ1-1	NA	CASSQDVIRRVEAFF	TGCGCCAGCAGCCAAGATGTGATTAGGAGGGTCGAAGCTTTCTTT